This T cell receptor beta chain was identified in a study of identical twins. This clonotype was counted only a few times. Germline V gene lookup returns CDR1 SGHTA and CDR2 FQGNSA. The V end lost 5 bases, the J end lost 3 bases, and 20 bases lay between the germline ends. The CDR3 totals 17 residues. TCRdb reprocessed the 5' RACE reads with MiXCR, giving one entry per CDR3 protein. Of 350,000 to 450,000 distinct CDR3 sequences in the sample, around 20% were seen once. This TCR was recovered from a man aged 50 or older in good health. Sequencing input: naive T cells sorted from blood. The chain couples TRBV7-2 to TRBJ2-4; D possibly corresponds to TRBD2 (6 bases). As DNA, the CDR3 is TGTGCCAGCAGCCTCTCGAGTAGCGGCGTTGGCAAAAACATTCAGTACTTC. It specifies CASSLSSSGVGKNIQYF.